The T cell receptor (beta chain) under discussion was sequenced for a study of OX40 agonist ivuxolimab in advanced cancers. Study findings and constraints: Some patients without response likewise showed low normalized clonal expansion. Expanded peripheral T-cell antigen specificity went undetermined.

V gave up 4 bases and J gave up 5 bases; unmatched junction bases: 13. CDR1 MDHEN and CDR2 SYDVKM come from the germline V gene. The CDR3 loop spans 16 amino acids. TCRdb's table, derived via immunoSEQ multiplex PCR, lists solely in-frame clones and lacks some. Found here are just over 90,000 clones, about 90% of them singletons; the top ten hold 0.7% to 1%. On this clone: Its antigen is not known.

This receptor was obtained from an adult with an advanced solid tumor such as melanoma, head and neck, liver or kidney cancer. The V call is TRBV28, the J call TRBJ2-7; 8 nucleotides align to TRBD1. The source material was CD4+ or CD8+ T cells sorted from blood, sampled in a trial of the OX40 agonist ivuxolimab. The CDR3 loop is CASSSFTGGPNHEQYF. The CDR3 DNA is TGTGCCAGCAGTTCCTTCACAGGGGGTCCCAACCACGAGCAGTACTTC.